A selection of T cell receptor beta chains follows, all from one sample in a study of response to subunit inactivated influenza vaccine. TCRdb reprocessed the RT-PCR reads via MiXCR and lists one record per CDR3 protein. The sample holds over 650,000 distinct CDR3 sequences, approximately 17% seen once. The material was PBMCs from blood, obtained 5 days after vaccination. The source is a man aged 50-60 years who received an inactivated influenza vaccine. The CDR3 runs from the conserved cysteine through the conserved F or W. D genes are given only for firm matches. Size is stated for part of the rows, as once, few or many counts, or as a class when the clone is expanded.

v_call	cdr3_length	clone_size	d_call	j_call	cdr3_nt	cdr3_aa
TRBV21-1	19	-	-	TRBJ2-6	TGTGCCAGCAGCCTCCGGAGAGGGGTTAAGCTGTACGGGGCCAACGTCCTGATTTTC	CASSLRRGVKLYGANVLIF
TRBV30	15	few	-	TRBJ2-1	TGTGCCTGGAGTTTGACAGGCAACCCCTTTGATGAGCAGTTCTTC	CAWSLTGNPFDEQFF
TRBV20-1	14	few	-	TRBJ2-7	TGCAGTGCTAGACAGGGGATAGCTAACTACGAGCAGTACTTC	CSARQGIANYEQYF
TRBV5-1	14	few	-	TRBJ2-7	TGCGCCAGCAGCTTGGCTGCGGAGCTCTACGAGCAGTACTTC	CASSLAAELYEQYF
TRBV20-1	14	-	-	TRBJ2-3	TGCAGTGCTAGTACCCAGGGCCACACAGATACGCAGTATTTT	CSASTQGHTDTQYF
TRBV7-2	12	-	-	TRBJ1-6	TGTGCCAGCAGCCCCTTTAGTTCACCCCTCCACTTT	CASSPFSSPLHF
TRBV5-1	15	-	-	TRBJ1-1	TGCGCCAGCAGCTTGGAGGGAGGGCGGACCACTGAAGCTTTCTTT	CASSLEGGRTTEAFF
TRBV12-3/TRBV12-4	12	-	-	TRBJ2-3	TGTGCCAGCAGGGGGCGCCCAGATACGCAGTATTTT	CASRGRPDTQYF
TRBV6-1	13	few	TRBD1	TRBJ2-1	TGTGCCAGCAGGGGGACAGGGGCCAATGAGCAGTTCTTC	CASRGTGANEQFF
TRBV12-3/TRBV12-4	16	few	-	TRBJ2-1	TGTGCCAGCAGTTCCCATACTACGTTGCCATACAATGAGCAGTTCTTC	CASSSHTTLPYNEQFF
TRBV29-1	11	few	-	TRBJ2-7	TGCAGCGTAGAAATCCTGTACGAGCAGTACTTC	CSVEILYEQYF
TRBV7-9	12	-	-	TRBJ1-1	TGTGCCAGCAGCCGGGGCTTCACTGAAGCTTTCTTT	CASSRGFTEAFF
TRBV4-3	15	-	TRBD1	TRBJ1-6	TGCGCCAGCAGCCAAGATCAGGGGGATAATTCACCCCTCCACTTT	CASSQDQGDNSPLHF
TRBV20-1	18	few	TRBD1	TRBJ2-7	TGCAGTGCTAAACAGCCGGGACAGGGGACCGGGCTAAACTACGAGCAGTACTTC	CSAKQPGQGTGLNYEQYF
TRBV12-3/TRBV12-4	13	-	-	TRBJ1-2	TGTGCCAGCAGTTTAAGGGGGGGCTCTGGCTACACCTTC	CASSLRGGSGYTF
TRBV5-6	13	-	TRBD2	TRBJ2-3	TGTGCCAGCAGCATGATCCTAGCGGGGGGGCAGTATTTT	CASSMILAGGQYF
TRBV4-3	17	few	TRBD2	TRBJ2-2	TGCGCCAGCAGCCAACACCCTCAGCGGGAATCTAGCGGGGAGCTGTTTTTT	CASSQHPQRESSGELFF
TRBV4-1	17	-	-	TRBJ1-3	TGCGCCAGCAGCGACCCCCGGACCGGGACGCCAGGAAACACCATATATTTT	CASSDPRTGTPGNTIYF
TRBV20-1	14	few	-	TRBJ2-5	TGCAGTGCTGGGTCCGGGATCCTAGGGGGGACCCAGTACTTC	CSAGSGILGGTQYF
TRBV9	15	-	-	TRBJ1-1	TGTGCCAGCAGCGTAGGTAGGGCGCCGGGCACTGAAGATTTCTTT	CASSVGRAPGTEDFF
TRBV5-1	15	few	-	TRBJ2-3	TGCGCCAGCAGCGTACCCTCTTATGGCACAGATACGCAGTATTTT	CASSVPSYGTDTQYF
TRBV7-9	13	-	-	TRBJ2-5	TGTGCCAGCAGCGATGCCGGGCCCACGGCCCAGTACTTC	CASSDAGPTAQYF
TRBV9	14	few	TRBD2	TRBJ2-4	TGTGCCTCGGGTAGCGGGACCCTACAGAACATTCAGTACTTC	CASGSGTLQNIQYF
TRBV29-1	14	many	TRBD2	TRBJ2-1	TGCAGCGTTGGCGGGAGGAGCTCCTACAATGAGCAGTTCTTC	CSVGGRSSYNEQFF
TRBV28	15	-	-	TRBJ2-1	TGTGCCAGCGCGCGGGGACCCCGGGGGTACAATGAGCAGTTCTTC	CASARGPRGYNEQFF
TRBV28	16	-	-	TRBJ2-7	TGTGCCAGCAGTTTGCATGCCGGGACATATTCCTACGAGCAGTACTTC	CASSLHAGTYSYEQYF